The present TCR beta chain was sequenced within a study of shared clonotypes between healthy human individuals. Study details: The study drew on a couple of women and three men aged 18 to 49 as donors. Three plates each covered CD4 naive and memory; CD8 naive two, CD8 memory one. General study findings and limits: Even with large depth, rarefaction showed that sorted-subset sequencing was incomplete.

On this clone: The antigen is unknown.

Produced via immunoSEQ multiplex PCR; TCRdb's table is partial and in-frame only. The sample carries over a million clones, more than 95% recorded once. CDR1 and CDR2 from the germline V gene are GTSNPN and SVGIG (reference sequence). The CDR3 is 11 residues long. Trimming removed 4 bases at V and 3 bases at J, with 6 bases between. Material: naive CD4+ T cells sorted from blood. Described subset: CD45RA+ positively selected. The chain joins TRBV30 to TRBJ2-5; D remains ambiguous. The origin of this receptor is a man aged 25 to 40 in good health. This chain's CDR3 is CAWTSEETQYF. DNA of the CDR3: TGTGCCTGGACTAGTGAAGAGACCCAGTACTTC.